A single sample is the source of the 14 T cell receptor beta chains below, sequenced in a study of molecular identifiers for immune sequencing clone quantification. TCRdb ran MiXCR on the PCR reads and lists one entry per CDR3 protein. The sample includes approximately 550,000 distinct CDR3 sequences, around 21% of them seen just once. Sequences were obtained from naive CD8+ T cells from blood, with Jurkat cell RNA spiked in. Subset defined: FACS-sorted CD8+CD4-CCR7+CD45RA+ naive T cells. All receptors derive from a human donor in good health. Some libraries in this study had Jurkat cell RNA spiked in.

The chain couples TRBV6-2 or TRBV6-3 to TRBJ2-1; 7 bases are shared with TRBD2. V trimming: 0 bases; J trimming: 1 base; junction bases outside the gene matches: 3. Germline lookup yields CDR1 MNHEY and CDR2 SVGEGT. The CDR3 has 16 amino acids. CDR3 sequence (DNA): TGTGCCAGCAGTTACTCTGCGGGACTATCCTACAATGAGCAGTTCTTC. This encodes CASSYSAGLSYNEQFF.

In this sample, this clonotype turned up many times. The chain uses TRBV7-2 and TRBJ2-5; no clear D gene. V was trimmed by 4 bases and J by 3 bases, leaving 6 bases between them. Germline CDR1 and CDR2: SGHTA and FQGNSA. The length of the CDR3 is 12 residues. The CDR3 here is CASSSDEETQYF. The CDR3 bases are TGTGCCAGCAGCTCAGACGAAGAGACCCAGTACTTC.

On this clonotype: A read error may explain this, as a much larger clone is one base away. J is TRBJ2-5 and V is TRBV12-3 or TRBV12-4, with D perhaps assigned TRBD1 or TRBD2 (5 bases each). The CDR3 loop spans 17 amino acids. The CDR3 DNA sequence: TGTGTCAGCAGAATGTTAGGCTGGGGCTCGGGAAAAGAGACCCAGTACTTC. This codes for CVSRMLGWGSGKETQYF.

The chain links TRBV4-1 to TRBJ1-4; 10 nucleotides match TRBD1. Germline V gene data show CDR1 as MGHRA and CDR2 as YSYEKL. The V gene end was trimmed by 0 bases and the J gene end by 1 base; junction bases not matched to a gene: 2. There are 17 residues in the CDR3. For the CDR3, the DNA is TGCGCCAGCAGCCAAGAATGGACAGGGGGAACTAATGAAAAACTGTTTTTT. Amino acids: CASSQEWTGGTNEKLFF.

This clonotype was counted at least ten times. The chain couples TRBV5-1 to TRBJ2-5; 7 bases align to TRBD1. The junction had 8 bases not matched to a gene; V was cut back by 4 bases and J by 5 bases. The CDR3 is made up of 14 amino acids. The germline gives CDR1 SGHRS, CDR2 YFSETQ. Here the CDR3 DNA reads TGCGCCAGCAGCCACGCAGGGGGTCAGGAGACCCAGTACTTC. This translates into CASSHAGGQETQYF. The full variable domain, with the rest looked up from reference TRBV5-1 and TRBJ2-5, is KAGVTQTPRYLIKTRGQQVTLSCSPISGHRSVSWYQQTPGQGLQFLFEYFSETQRNKGNFPGRFSGRQFSNSRSEMNVSTLELGDSALYLCASSHAGGQETQYFGPGTRLLVL.

A remark on this clonotype: Possible read error: a much larger clone is one base away. This sequence joins TRBV18 and TRBJ1-1; D unresolved. The CDR3 is 14 residues long. Germline V gene lookup returns CDR1 KGHSH and CDR2 LQKENI. CDR3 amino acids: CASSPGYLNTEALF. In DNA form, the CDR3 reads TGTGCCAGCTCACCAGGGTACTTGAACACTGAAGCTCTCTTT.

The V call is TRBV4-2, the J call TRBJ2-1, with unresolved D. The CDR3 contains 13 residues. CDR1 is LGHNA, CDR2 YNFKEQ, per germline. Trimming removed 4 bases from V and 10 bases from J, with 14 bases in between. CDR3 sequence reads: CASSPVAPREQFF. Here the CDR3 DNA reads TGTGCCAGCAGCCCCGTGGCGCCTCGGGAGCAGTTCTTC.

The rearrangement joins TRBV27 to TRBJ1-2, with TRBD1 as a possible D gene (6 bases). Germline V lookup: CDR1 MNHEY, CDR2 SMNVEV (reference sequence). This CDR3 contains 15 residues. With 2 bases removed from V and 4 bases from J, the gap between germline ends came to 14 bases. The CDR3 spells CASSLEQGGLYGYTF. CDR3 nucleotides: TGTGCCAGCAGTTTAGAACAGGGAGGCCTCTATGGCTACACCTTC.

A note on this clonotype: A single base separates this from a much larger clone, so it may be a read error. For the CDR3, the DNA is TGTGCCAGCAGTTTAGTCACCGGGGAGTTAGAGAGCACTGAAGCTTTCTTT. The encoded protein is CASSLVTGELESTEAFF. The rearrangement joins TRBV12-3 or TRBV12-4 to TRBJ1-1; D is unclear. V shed 1 base and J shed 4 bases, with 19 bases lying between them. The CDR3 has 17 amino acids.

In this sample, this clonotype turned up many times. The gene calls are TRBV27 and TRBJ2-6; 8 nucleotides align to TRBD1. CDR3 length equals 17 residues. The trim removed 0 bases at V and 2 bases at J, leaving 3 bases unmatched. Germline CDR1 reads MNHEY; CDR2 reads SMNVEV (reference sequence). The CDR3 DNA sequence: TGTGCCAGCAGTTTATCCGCAGGGGGCGCTGGGGCCAACGTCCTGACTTTC. Residues: CASSLSAGGAGANVLTF.

V is TRBV29-1 and J is TRBJ2-1; possibly TRBD2 for D (6 bases). Trimming left V 4 bases short and J 4 bases short, with 11 bases between. Germline CDR1 reads SQVTM; CDR2 reads ANQGSEA. This CDR3 region has 13 residues. CDR3 sequence: CSVVSGGYNEQFF. The CDR3 DNA is TGCAGCGTTGTTAGCGGTGGGTACAATGAGCAGTTCTTC.

There are many counts of this clonotype. The rearrangement uses TRBV7-9 and TRBJ2-7, with D possibly TRBD2 on 6 matching bases. The CDR3 runs 13 residues. Germline CDR1 reads SEHNR; CDR2 reads FQNEAQ (reference sequence). The V end was cut by 10 bases, the J end by 1 base, with 14 bases between. In DNA form, the CDR3 reads TGTGCCATGGGGACTGGAGCGTCCTACGAGCAGTACTTC. Protein: CAMGTGASYEQYF.

The chain is built from TRBV27 and TRBJ2-7; possibly TRBD1 or TRBD2 for D (5 bases each). The germline gives CDR1 MNHEY, CDR2 SMNVEV (reference sequence). The ends were cut back, 5 bases at V and 4 bases at J, with 15 bases in the middle. The CDR3 spans 14 residues. Written as DNA, the CDR3 is TGTGCCAGCAGTCTCAGCCGAGGGGATTACGAGCAGTACTTC. It encodes CASSLSRGDYEQYF.

Comments on this clonotype: A much larger clone is a single base away; this may be a read error. The chain uses TRBV28 and TRBJ2-5, with D perhaps matching TRBD2 (5 bases). Germline V gene data show CDR1 as MDHEN and CDR2 as SYDVKM. This CDR3 is 16 amino acids long. Trimming stripped 5 bases from V and 2 bases from J, with 18 bases between. The CDR3: CASSVAGPGRQETQYF. The CDR3 nucleotides are TGTGCCAGCAGTGTAGCCGGGCCGGGAAGACAAGAGACCCAGTACTTC.